This T cell receptor (beta chain) originates from a study of CD8 T cells in ankylosing spondylitis. The CDR3 runs to 14 residues. Per germline, CDR1 SGHRS and CDR2 YFSETQ. The V gene end was trimmed by 1 base and the J gene end by 1 base; junction bases not matched to a gene: 1. Study-wide results and limits: Reportedly, disease-linked clones are significantly enriched in ankylosing spondylitis patients' matched synovial fluid.

Quantitative 5'-RACE was performed with molecular barcodes, and it yielded the TCR beta libraries. One entry per CDR3 protein results from TCRdb running MiXCR on the 5' RACE reads. The sample holds 130,000 or so distinct CDR3 sequences; around 7% are singletons and the top ten take 12%. This clonotype was recorded many times. Antigen specificity is unknown. The V call is TRBV5-1, the J call TRBJ1-2; 7 positions agree with TRBD1. The material sequenced was blood, either unsorted or a sorted T cell fraction (not recorded which). The receptor was derived from a male donor with ankylosing spondylitis or in good health (not recorded which). The CDR3 sequence is CASSLTGVNYGYTF. CDR3 nucleotide sequence: TGCGCCAGCAGCTTGACAGGGGTTAACTATGGCTACACCTTC.